This entry lists 7 T cell receptor beta chains sequenced from one sample in a study of blood T cell repertoires in COVID-19. Data came from immunoSEQ multiplex PCR; TCRdb stores just in-frame clones and leaves some out. The table has 310,000 or so clones, just over 85% seen once; the top ten hold about 10%. What was sequenced was PBMCs or T cells enriched from blood (not recorded which). Receptors were obtained from a woman between 18 and 29 years old who had recovered from COVID-19.

CDR3 DNA sequence: TGTGCCAGTAGGCCGGACAGCCTCCTAGCTAACTATGGCTACACCTTC. Translated: CASRPDSLLANYGYTF. The chain has TRBV19 and TRBJ1-2; tentatively, D is TRBD1 (6 bases). Looked up from germline, CDR1 is LNHDA and CDR2 is SQIVND (reference sequence). V lost 6 bases and J lost 0, with 17 bases in between. This CDR3 has 16 amino acids.

The rearrangement uses TRBV12-3 or TRBV12-4 and TRBJ1-1; D is unresolved. Trimming took off 6 bases at V and 0 bases at J, with 8 bases between the two ends. The CDR3 runs 13 residues. The CDR3 sequence is CASSHGLNTEAFF. The CDR3 DNA follows: TGTGCCAGCAGCCACGGTCTGAACACTGAAGCTTTCTTT.

This clone showed up just once. The rearrangement links TRBV5-6 to TRBJ1-2, with D perhaps TRBD1 (6 bases). V was pared by 2 bases and J by 6 bases, with 8 bases between. Germline CDR1 and CDR2: SGHDT and YYEEEE. The CDR3 runs to 12 residues. The CDR3 sequence: CASSFGQNGYTF. Written as DNA, the CDR3 is TGTGCCAGCAGCTTTGGACAGAATGGCTACACCTTC.

This sequence joins TRBV6-2 or TRBV6-3 and TRBJ2-3; TRBD2 matches at 10 bases. Trimming at V came to 6 bases and at J to 6 bases, leaving 9 bases not matched to a gene. This CDR3 has 15 amino acids. Germline CDR1 and CDR2: MNHEY and SVGEGT. In DNA form, the CDR3 reads TGTGCCAGCAGCAGACCTAGCGGGAGTAGCGATACGCAGTATTTT. This encodes CASSRPSGSSDTQYF.

CDR3 DNA: TGTGCCACCAGTACCTCTAGCGGGAGGGTCACAGATACGCAGTATTTT. It translates to CATSTSSGRVTDTQYF. V and J are TRBV24-1 and TRBJ2-3; 12 bases align to TRBD2. The CDR3 extends over 16 amino acids. CDR1 is KGHDR, CDR2 SFDVKD, per germline. The trim removed 6 bases at V and 2 bases at J, leaving 5 bases unmatched.

The chain links TRBV30 to TRBJ2-2; 9 bases align to TRBD1. The CDR3 is 15 residues long. Germline CDR1 GTSNPN, CDR2 SVGIG (reference sequence). With 1 base clipped from V and 6 bases from J, the junction kept 6 bases outside the gene matches. The CDR3 DNA is TGTGCCTGGAGTGCGCTACAGGGGGCAGCCGGGGAGCTGTTTTTT. Amino acids: CAWSALQGAAGELFF.

The chain is built from TRBV2 and TRBJ1-1; 7 bases align to TRBD1. In germline, CDR1 is SNHLY, CDR2 FYNNEI. V gave up 9 bases and J gave up 3 bases; unmatched junction bases: 1. The CDR3 is 11 residues long. CDR3 bases: TGTGCCAGAACAGGGGACACTGAAGCTTTCTTT. Amino acid sequence: CARTGDTEAFF.